These 19 T cell receptor beta chains originate from one sample sequenced in a study of T cell repertoires in ileal Crohn's disease. Generated by immunoSEQ multiplex PCR, the TCRdb table keeps only in-frame clones and is missing some. The data show about 14,000 clones, with 75% to 85% seen just once and roughly 20% held by the top ten. Sequencing was carried out using ileal tissue. These receptors came from an adult with Crohn's disease.

This rearrangement joins TRBV6-4 to TRBJ2-3; 8 bases line up with TRBD2. The length of the CDR3 is 14 residues. Germline V lookup: CDR1 MRHNA, CDR2 SNTAGT. Losses at the gene ends were 3 bases for V and 2 bases for J; bases not matched to a gene: 1. The CDR3, as DNA: TGTGCCAGCAGTGAAGCGGGAGCCACAGATACGCAGTATTTT. It specifies CASSEAGATDTQYF.

This clone showed up just a few times. This chain uses TRBV5-4 with TRBJ2-2; 8 bases are shared with TRBD1. This CDR3 is 15 amino acids long. V lost 4 bases and J lost 5; bases outside the gene matches: 7. From germline, CDR1 is SGHNT and CDR2 YYREEE (reference sequence). The CDR3: CASSPTQGGTGELFF. In nucleotides, the CDR3 is TGTGCCAGCAGCCCCACACAGGGGGGAACCGGGGAGCTGTTTTTT.

The chain links TRBV6-4 to TRBJ1-5; possibly TRBD1 for D (6 bases). Germline values: CDR1 MRHNA, CDR2 SNTAGT. V was pared by 8 bases and J by 0 bases, with 8 bases between. The CDR3 extends over 13 amino acids. CDR3 nucleotide sequence: TGTGCCAGCCCGGGACATAGCAATCAGCCCCAGCATTTT. This encodes CASPGHSNQPQHF.

The chain couples TRBV5-6 to TRBJ2-3, with 9 bases fitting TRBD2. V lost 3 bases, J lost 5 bases, and 13 bases stayed unmatched. The CDR3 length is 17 residues. The germline gives CDR1 SGHDT, CDR2 YYEEEE. The CDR3 region is CASSSFDAGGPRDTQYF. In DNA, the CDR3 is TGTGCCAGCAGCTCCTTTGACGCGGGAGGGCCGAGAGATACGCAGTATTTT.

The chain recombines TRBV9 with TRBJ1-2, with a tentative D call TRBD1 (6 bases). This CDR3 is built from 14 residues. Germline CDR1 reads SGDLS; CDR2 reads YYNGEE. V dropped 2 bases and J dropped 4 bases, with 12 bases sitting between them. The CDR3 sequence is CASSVLGGGYGYTF. CDR3 sequence (DNA): TGTGCCAGCAGCGTTTTAGGGGGTGGCTATGGCTACACCTTC.

The genes are TRBV2 and TRBJ2-7; possible D gene TRBD1, 6 bases. CDR1 SNHLY and CDR2 FYNNEI come from the germline V gene. V was shortened by 1 base and J by 1 base, with 11 bases between the two germline ends. The CDR3 has 15 amino acids. This CDR3 is CASSEVQGKSYEQYF. The CDR3, as DNA: TGTGCCAGCAGTGAAGTACAGGGCAAGTCCTACGAGCAGTACTTC.

This clone was seen just once. The chain has TRBV5-3 and TRBJ1-1, with D possibly TRBD1 on 5 matching bases. TRBV5-3 carries the ORF label, with uncertain function. The V and J ends lost 0 bases and 3 bases respectively, with 12 bases between them. The CDR3 runs to 15 residues. The CDR3 reads CARSLVPQAHTEAFF. The CDR3 region has the DNA TGTGCCAGAAGCTTGGTTCCACAGGCACACACTGAAGCTTTCTTT.

This clone was seen more than once but under ten times. This chain connects TRBV6-5 to TRBJ2-7, with TRBD2 matching 8 bases. CDR3 length: 14 amino acids. Germline CDR1 is MNHEY and CDR2 is SVGAGI. Trimming cost V 2 bases and J 5 bases; bases outside gene matches: 5. In nucleotides, the CDR3 is TGTGCCAGCAGTTACAGCGGGAGTACCGACGAGCAGTACTTC. Translation: CASSYSGSTDEQYF.

The chain recombines TRBV19 with TRBJ1-4; a possible D gene is TRBD1 (6 bases). This CDR3 comprises 14 residues. Trimming took off 10 bases at V and 4 bases at J, with 16 bases between the two ends. The germline gives CDR1 LNHDA, CDR2 SQIVND (reference sequence). The chain's CDR3 is CATKPQGNNEKLFF. The CDR3 coding sequence is TGTGCCACCAAACCTCAGGGGAATAATGAAAAACTGTTTTTT.

The J gene is TRBJ2-6, the V gene TRBV19, with 8 positions matching TRBD2. The V segment lost 9 bases and the J segment 1 base; nucleotides outside the gene matches: 8. CDR1 is LNHDA, CDR2 SQIVND, per germline (reference sequence). CDR3 length: 16 amino acids. The CDR3 DNA is TGTGCCAGCCACGGGACTAGAAGGTCTGGGGCCAACGTCCTGACTTTC. Protein: CASHGTRRSGANVLTF.

This clone was seen only a few times. The V gene is TRBV14, the J gene TRBJ2-1; a weak D match, TRBD2 (5 bases). The CDR3 loop spans 12 amino acids. Trimming removed 2 bases from V and 16 bases from J, with 15 bases in between. CDR1 SGHDN and CDR2 FVKESK come from the germline V gene. CDR3 region: CASSQSGLAYFF. As DNA, the CDR3 is TGTGCCAGCAGCCAATCAGGTCTAGCATACTTCTTC.

This clone has only one observation. The CDR3 region has the DNA TGTGCCAAACCGGGACTAGCGGGGTTTGCAGATACGCAGTATTTT. Encoded protein: CAKPGLAGFADTQYF. V and J are TRBV19 and TRBJ2-3; 13 nucleotides align to TRBD2. V was pared by 10 bases and J by 4 bases, with 8 bases of the junction left unmatched. The CDR3 is made up of 15 amino acids. Germline CDR1 reads LNHDA; CDR2 reads SQIVND (reference sequence).

Here the CDR3 reads CASSGDTLNEQFF. The CDR3 region has the DNA TGTGCCAGCAGCGGCGACACCCTGAATGAGCAGTTCTTC. The rearrangement links TRBV9 to TRBJ2-1; D unclear. Germline CDR1 is SGDLS and CDR2 is YYNGEE. The CDR3 consists of 13 residues. Deletions cut 3 bases from V and 7 bases from J, with 11 bases between.

The chain carries TRBV10-3 and TRBJ1-5; TRBD1 aligns across 7 bases. CDR1 and CDR2 from the germline V gene are ENHRY and SYGVKD. This CDR3 has 14 residues. Unmatched junction bases numbered 5, after V lost 5 bases and J lost 4 bases. This CDR3 reads CAISTGDLNQPQHF. The CDR3 DNA is TGTGCCATCAGTACAGGGGACCTTAATCAGCCCCAGCATTTT.

This clone was recorded only once. The chain recombines TRBV6-5 with TRBJ2-7, with D possibly TRBD2 on 5 matching bases. Deletions cut 2 bases from V and 0 bases from J, with 8 bases between. The CDR3 loop spans 14 amino acids. The germline V gene has CDR1 MNHEY and CDR2 SVGAGI. The CDR3 DNA reads TGTGCCAGCAGTTACGGAGGATACTCCTACGAGCAGTACTTC. It is translated as CASSYGGYSYEQYF.

The chain combines TRBV4-1 with TRBJ2-4, with D maybe TRBD1 (7 bases). The CDR3 has 16 residues. CDR1 is MGHRA, CDR2 YSYEKL, per germline. Trimming removed 0 bases from V and 6 bases from J, with 15 bases in between. The CDR3 reads CASSQDSEGAGNIQYF. The CDR3 region has the DNA TGCGCCAGCAGCCAAGATTCGGAGGGGGCGGGAAACATTCAGTACTTC.

J is TRBJ1-2 and V is TRBV6-5; 8 bases fit TRBD1. The CDR3 is 11 amino acids. From germline, CDR1 is MNHEY and CDR2 SVGAGI. The V and J ends lost 2 bases and 10 bases, in that order; junction bases with no gene match: 0. In DNA form, the CDR3 reads TGTGCCAGCAGTTACCAGGGGGCCTACACCTTC. Amino acid sequence: CASSYQGAYTF.

A note on this clone: Different DNA sequences within this sample yield the same CDR3. The chain recombines TRBV15 with TRBJ2-5; D is unresolved. This CDR3 has 12 residues. Trimming took 3 bases from V and 3 from J, leaving 5 bases between them. Per germline, CDR1 LNHNV and CDR2 YYDKDF (reference sequence). The CDR3 DNA reads as TGTGCCACCAGCAGGAGCGAAGAGACCCAGTACTTC. This encodes CATSRSEETQYF.

V is TRBV6-1 and J is TRBJ1-2; no reliable D call. Looked up from germline, CDR1 is MNHNS and CDR2 is SASEGT. The CDR3 is 11 amino acids. V was trimmed by 8 bases and J by 5 bases, leaving 9 bases between them. The CDR3: CASSGSYGYTF. The CDR3 DNA reads TGTGCCAGCTCAGGATCTTATGGCTACACCTTC.